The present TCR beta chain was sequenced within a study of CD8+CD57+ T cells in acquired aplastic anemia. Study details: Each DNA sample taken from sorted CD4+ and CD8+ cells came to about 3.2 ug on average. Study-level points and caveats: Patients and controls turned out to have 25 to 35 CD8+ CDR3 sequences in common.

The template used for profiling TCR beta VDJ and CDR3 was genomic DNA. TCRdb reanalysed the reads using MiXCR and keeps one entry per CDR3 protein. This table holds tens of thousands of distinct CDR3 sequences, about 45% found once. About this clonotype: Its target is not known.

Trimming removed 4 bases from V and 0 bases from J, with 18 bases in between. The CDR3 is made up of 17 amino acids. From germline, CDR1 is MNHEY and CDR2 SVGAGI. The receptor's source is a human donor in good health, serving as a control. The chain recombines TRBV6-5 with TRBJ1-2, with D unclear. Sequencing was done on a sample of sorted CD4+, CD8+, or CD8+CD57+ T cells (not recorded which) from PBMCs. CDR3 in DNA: TGTGCCAGCAGTTTCTTTAATAGCATCGGGCCTAACTATGGCTACACCTTC. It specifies CASSFFNSIGPNYGYTF.